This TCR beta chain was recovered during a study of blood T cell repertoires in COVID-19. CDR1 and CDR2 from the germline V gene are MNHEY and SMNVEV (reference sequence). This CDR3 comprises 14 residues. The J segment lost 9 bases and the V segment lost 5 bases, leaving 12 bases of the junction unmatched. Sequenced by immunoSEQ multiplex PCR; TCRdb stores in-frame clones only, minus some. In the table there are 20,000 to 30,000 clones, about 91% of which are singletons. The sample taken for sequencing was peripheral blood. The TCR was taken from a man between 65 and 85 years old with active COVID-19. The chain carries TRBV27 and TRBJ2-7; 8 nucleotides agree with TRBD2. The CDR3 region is CASSPIEGLVWQYF. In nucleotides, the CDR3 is TGTGCCAGCAGTCCCATCGAGGGACTAGTATGGCAGTACTTC.